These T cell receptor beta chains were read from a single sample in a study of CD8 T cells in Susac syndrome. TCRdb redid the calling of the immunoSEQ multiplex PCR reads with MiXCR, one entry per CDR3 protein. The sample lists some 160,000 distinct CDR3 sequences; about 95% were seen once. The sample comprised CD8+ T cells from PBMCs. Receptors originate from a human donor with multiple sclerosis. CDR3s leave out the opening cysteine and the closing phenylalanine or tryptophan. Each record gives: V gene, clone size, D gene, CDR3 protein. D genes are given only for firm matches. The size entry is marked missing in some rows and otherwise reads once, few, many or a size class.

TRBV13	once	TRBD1	ASSTDPGQGGADTQY
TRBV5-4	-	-	ASSSWQRSYEQY
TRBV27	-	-	ASGGAVTYEQF
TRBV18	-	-	ASSHTAGANVLT
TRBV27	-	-	ASSPPGTRYNEQF
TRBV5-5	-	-	ASSLTGTSSYEQY
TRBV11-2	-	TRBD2	AILTGTSAYEQY
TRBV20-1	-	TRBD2	SARVPLAGRVSGANVLT
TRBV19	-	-	ASSIRGVVYEQY
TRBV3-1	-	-	ASSFHEKLF
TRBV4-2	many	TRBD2	ASSQDQTSGEGDTQY
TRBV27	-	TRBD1	ASSVFYRGRGYGYT
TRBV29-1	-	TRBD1	SVAGQGYEQY
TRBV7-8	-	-	ASSPGGITDTQY
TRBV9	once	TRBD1	ASSVEGANTEAF
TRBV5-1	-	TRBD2	ASSLGGSAETQY
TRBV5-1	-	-	ASSFPASTDTQY
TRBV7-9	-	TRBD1	ASSTTPGGSSYNEQF